This TCR beta chain was found in a study of OX40 agonist ivuxolimab in advanced cancers. Background on the study: One patient with hepatocellular carcinoma and two with cutaneous melanoma, three in all, had partial responses.

Regarding this clone: Its antigen is not identified.

Whole-study findings and limits: Researchers report that CD8+ T cells had, on average, more expanded clones than CD4+. Part of the nonresponder group also had normalized T-cell clonal expansion that was low.

Produced via immunoSEQ multiplex PCR; TCRdb's table is partial and in-frame only. The sample contains 20,000 to 25,000 clones, under 95% of which appear only once. V lost 3 bases to trimming and J lost 0 bases; unmatched junction nucleotides: 1. Germline values: CDR1 LGHNA, CDR2 YNFKEQ. The CDR3 totals 17 residues. Specimen: CD4+ or CD8+ T cells sorted from blood, collected in a trial of the OX40 agonist ivuxolimab. The V call is TRBV4-2, the J call TRBJ2-2; 13 bases align to TRBD2. This TCR was recovered from an adult with an advanced solid tumor such as melanoma, head and neck, liver or kidney cancer. CDR3 nucleotide sequence: TGTGCCAGCAGCCAGGGACTAGCGGGGACGAACACCGGGGAGCTGTTTTTT. Residues: CASSQGLAGTNTGELFF.